Listed below are T cell receptor beta chains from one sample, sequenced in a study of T cells after yellow fever vaccination. TCRdb passed the 5' RACE reads through MiXCR, listing each CDR3 protein once. The sample lists about 4,500 distinct CDR3 sequences, under 8.5% occurring once. This specimen was PBMCs, either bulk or a sorted T-cell subset (CD4+, CD8+, memory, or dextramer-sorted; not recorded which), taken 45 days after the first yellow fever vaccination. The receptor set was obtained from a man aged 18-30 years who received the YFV17D yellow fever vaccine. CDR3s include the opening cysteine and the closing phenylalanine or tryptophan. A D gene is named only where the DNA matches it firmly. Part of the rows lack a size; the others show once, few, many or a class for expanded clones.

>TRBD1|TRBJ2-7|TRBV10-2|large
TGCGCCAGCATGACAGGGCACTCCTACGAGCAGTACTTC
CASMTGHSYEQYF
>NA|TRBJ2-7|TRBV28|NA
TGTGCCAGGAGTTTCTGGACACTCTACGAGCAGTACTTC
CARSFWTLYEQYF
>TRBD2|TRBJ2-1|TRBV10-3|many
TGTGCCATCAGTGAGTCGATGCTAGCGGAGTACATTGAGCAGTTCTTC
CAISESMLAEYIEQFF
>NA|TRBJ2-7|TRBV6-5|many
TGTGCCAGCAGTTACTCAAGCTCCTACGAGCAGTACTTC
CASSYSSSYEQYF
>NA|TRBJ2-7|TRBV5-1|many
TGCGCCAGCAGCTTGGACGAAGCCTACGAGCAGTACTTC
CASSLDEAYEQYF
>TRBD1|TRBJ2-5|TRBV7-9|many
TGTGCCAGCAGCTCCGGCCGACAGGGGTTTGGAGGAGAGACCCAGTACTTC
CASSSGRQGFGGETQYF
>TRBD1|TRBJ1-2|TRBV24-1|many
TGTGCCACCGGCCCCCGTCGCAACCTATGGGACAGGGGATCCCCCTATGGCTACACCTTC
CATGPRRNLWDRGSPYGYTF
>NA|TRBJ1-2|TRBV5-1|many
TGCGCCAGCAGCTTGGGGGGGTGGAGCGGCGGCTACACCTTC
CASSLGGWSGGYTF
>NA|TRBJ2-1|TRBV12-3/TRBV12-4|many
TGTGCCAGCACTCCCCCTTGTTGTTACAATGAGCAGTTCTTC
CASTPPCCYNEQFF
>TRBD2|TRBJ2-3|TRBV30|many
TGTGCCTGGCATAGCGGGGAAACCCAAATAGATACGCAGTATTTT
CAWHSGETQIDTQYF
>NA|TRBJ2-7|TRBV3-1|many
TGTGCCAGCAGCCAAGACCTTATCTCCTACGAGCAGTACTTC
CASSQDLISYEQYF
>NA|TRBJ1-2|TRBV29-1|many
TGCAGCACGGACGGCCGCACCTTC
CSTDGRTF
>NA|TRBJ2-1|TRBV28|many
TGTGCCAGCAGTTTGGATTGGCCCCGACGCGACAATGAGCAGTTCTTC
CASSLDWPRRDNEQFF
>NA|TRBJ2-7|TRBV9|medium-sized
TGTGCCAGCAGCTTAGCCGGGGATGACTACGAGCAGTACTTC
CASSLAGDDYEQYF
>NA|TRBJ1-2|TRBV10-3|many
TGTGCCATCAGTGAAACCAGGGAACGGAATGGCTACACCTTC
CAISETRERNGYTF
>NA|TRBJ1-5|TRBV5-1|many
TGCGCCAGCAGCTTTTCGGCGGGGGGCAATCAGCCCCAGCATTTT
CASSFSAGGNQPQHF